This TCR beta chain comes out of a study of shared clonotypes between healthy human individuals. This clone was seen just once. Assay used: immunoSEQ multiplex PCR; TCRdb lists only in-frame clones, some missing. The sample carries a few million clones, more than 80% recorded once. Sequenced input: naive CD4+ T cells sorted from blood. Subset: CD45RA+ positively selected. The source of this sequence is a man younger than 35 in good health.

The CDR3 nucleotides read TGCAGCGTTGATCCTCTCGCTAGCGCCCAAGAGACCCAGTACTTC. This encodes CSVDPLASAQETQYF. The rearrangement joins TRBV29-1 to TRBJ2-5, with D tentatively TRBD2 (6 bases). The germline CDR1 and CDR2 sequences are SQVTM and ANQGSEA. V lost 3 bases and J lost 1, with 15 bases in between. The CDR3 contains 15 residues.